These 26 T cell receptor beta chains were sequenced from one sample in a study of shared clonotypes between healthy human individuals. Method: immunoSEQ multiplex PCR; TCRdb's copy keeps in-frame clones and lacks some. The top ten clones hold 8% to 13% of a sample with just under 350,000 clones, around 70% of them seen once. Source material: memory CD4+ T cells sorted from blood. Indicated subset: CD45RA-negative fraction. The source of these receptors is a young man in good health.

The chain couples TRBV18 to TRBJ2-1; 13 bases map to TRBD2. The CDR3 extends over 16 amino acids. Germline assignment: CDR1 KGHSH and CDR2 LQKENI. Trimming took 4 bases from V and 7 from J; bases not matched to a gene: 7. The CDR3 reads CASSRTSGGTGNEQFF. The DNA for the CDR3 is TGTGCCAGCTCACGGACTAGCGGGGGAACGGGGAATGAGCAGTTCTTC.

The gene calls are TRBV14 and TRBJ1-3; D might be TRBD1 (6 bases). The CDR3 spans 17 residues. The V end was cut by 4 bases, the J end by 4 bases, with 20 bases between. The germline CDR1 and CDR2 sequences are SGHDN and FVKESK. The CDR3 sequence is CASSPWPPGAVGNTIYF. The DNA of the CDR3 is TGTGCCAGCAGCCCTTGGCCCCCAGGGGCGGTAGGAAACACCATATATTTT.

V usage is TRBV5-4 and J usage is TRBJ2-4, with 8 positions matching TRBD1. The junction had 6 bases not matched to a gene; V was cut back by 0 bases and J by 4 bases. The germline gives CDR1 SGHNT, CDR2 YYREEE (reference sequence). The CDR3 runs 16 residues. This CDR3 reads CASSLASRQGKNIQYF. The CDR3 DNA follows: TGTGCCAGCAGCTTGGCCTCTCGACAGGGGAAAAACATTCAGTACTTC.

This clone turned up a few times. The sample carries other DNA sequences with the same CDR3. The chain uses TRBV5-1 and TRBJ2-7; D is unresolved. CDR1 is SGHRS and CDR2 is YFSETQ in the germline V gene. The CDR3 has 13 amino acids. The V gene lost 3 bases and the J gene lost 0 bases, with 7 bases spanning the gap. CDR3 nucleotides: TGCGCCAGCAGCTCACTATCCTCCTACGAGCAGTACTTC. The encoded protein is CASSSLSSYEQYF. The variable domain in full, completed from reference TRBV5-1 and TRBJ2-7, reads KAGVTQTPRYLIKTRGQQVTLSCSPISGHRSVSWYQQTPGQGLQFLFEYFSETQRNKGNFPGRFSGRQFSNSRSEMNVSTLELGDSALYLCASSSLSSYEQYFGPGTRLTVT.

The chain has TRBV5-1 and TRBJ2-1; TRBD2 agrees at 11 bases. V shed 0 bases and J 6 bases; nucleotides not matched to a gene: 17. Germline-derived CDR1 and CDR2 are SGHRS and YFSETQ. The CDR3 length is 20 residues. As DNA, the CDR3 is TGCGCCAGCAGCTTGGGGGCAGACTTCGGACTAGCGGGCCTAGGCAATGAGCAGTTCTTC. Translated: CASSLGADFGLAGLGNEQFF. Drawing the rest from reference TRBV5-1 and TRBJ2-1, the complete variable domain is KAGVTQTPRYLIKTRGQQVTLSCSPISGHRSVSWYQQTPGQGLQFLFEYFSETQRNKGNFPGRFSGRQFSNSRSEMNVSTLELGDSALYLCASSLGADFGLAGLGNEQFFGPGTRLTVL.

The chain joins TRBV29-1 to TRBJ2-7; 8 bases align to TRBD1. CDR3 size: 12 residues. Trimming cost V 7 bases and J 7 bases; bases outside gene matches: 9. Germline V CDR1 and CDR2: SQVTM, ANQGSEA. DNA of the CDR3: TGCAGCGCCGGAGCAGGGGGCGGAGAGCAGTACTTC. Its translation: CSAGAGGGEQYF.

The chain uses TRBV7-6 and TRBJ2-7, with 9 bases matching TRBD1. Germline V gene lookup returns CDR1 SGHVS and CDR2 FNYEAQ. Losses at the gene ends were 5 bases for V and 5 bases for J; bases not matched to a gene: 7. CDR3 size: 14 residues. The CDR3 nucleotides are TGTGCCAGCAGCGCAACAGGGGGCGGGCACGAGCAGTACTTC. As protein: CASSATGGGHEQYF.

This clone was recorded a few times. The chain recombines TRBV6-5 with TRBJ2-1, with D possibly being TRBD1 (6 bases). Germline V gives CDR1 MNHEY, CDR2 SVGAGI. Trimming took off 6 bases at V and 6 bases at J, with 15 bases between the two ends. The CDR3 runs to 14 residues. CDR3 bases: TGTGCCAGCAGCAGGGACCAGGGGCGCAATGAGCAGTTCTTC. This gives the protein CASSRDQGRNEQFF.

The chain carries TRBV25-1 and TRBJ2-5, with D hard to call. Germline V gives CDR1 MGHDK, CDR2 SYGVNS. The germline V and J ends were trimmed by 3 bases and 0 bases, with 5 bases remaining between them. CDR3 size: 13 residues. For the CDR3, the DNA is TGTGCCAGCAGTGACGGGTACCAAGAGACCCAGTACTTC. This encodes CASSDGYQETQYF.

This clone was counted a few times. The chain couples TRBV19 to TRBJ2-2; a weak D match, TRBD1 (6 bases). There are 15 residues in the CDR3. The ends were cut back, 3 bases at V and 6 bases at J, with 14 bases in the middle. Germline lookup yields CDR1 LNHDA and CDR2 SQIVND (reference sequence). The CDR3 sequence is CASSMSQGSAGELFF. DNA of the CDR3: TGTGCCAGTAGTATGAGTCAGGGGAGTGCCGGGGAGCTGTTTTTT.

The chain carries TRBV5-5 and TRBJ2-1; the match to TRBD2 covers 9 bases. CDR3 length: 14 residues. The V and J ends lost 3 bases and 8 bases, in that order; junction bases with no gene match: 6. CDR1 is SGHKS and CDR2 is YYEKEE in the germline V gene (reference sequence). In DNA form, the CDR3 reads TGTGCCAGCAGCTCTTTAGCGGGAGCGGATGAGCAGTTCTTC. This translates into CASSSLAGADEQFF.

The V gene is TRBV19, the J gene TRBJ2-7; 9 bases are shared with TRBD1. The V gene's germline CDR1 is LNHDA and CDR2 SQIVND (reference sequence). V was pared by 5 bases and J by 6 bases, with 11 bases of the junction left unmatched. The CDR3 is made up of 15 amino acids. This chain's CDR3 is CASSQSGTGRVEQYF. DNA of the CDR3: TGTGCCAGTAGTCAATCCGGGACAGGGCGGGTCGAGCAGTACTTC.

This chain connects TRBV6-1 to TRBJ2-2, with 9 positions matching TRBD1. Germline V gives CDR1 MNHNS, CDR2 SASEGT. Trimming cost V 7 bases and J 5 bases; bases outside gene matches: 8. The CDR3 length is 15 residues. CDR3 sequence reads: CASTPTGQGTGELFF. The DNA for the CDR3 is TGTGCCAGCACCCCAACCGGACAGGGGACCGGGGAGCTGTTTTTT.

This chain joins TRBV28 and TRBJ1-2; 10 bases line up with TRBD1. The V and J ends lost 4 bases and 6 bases, in that order; junction bases with no gene match: 8. This CDR3 has 15 amino acids. The V gene's germline CDR1 is MDHEN and CDR2 SYDVKM. The CDR3 here is CASSSSGQGGNGYTF. CDR3 DNA: TGTGCCAGCAGTTCTTCCGGACAGGGGGGGAATGGCTACACCTTC.

The rearrangement joins TRBV27 to TRBJ2-2, with D unclear. The V gene's germline CDR1 is MNHEY and CDR2 SMNVEV (reference sequence). CDR3 size: 16 residues. Trimming cost V 5 bases and J 1 base, with 14 bases left between them. The CDR3 sequence: CASSIKIGRNTGELFF. CDR3 in DNA: TGTGCCAGCAGTATAAAAATTGGGCGGAACACCGGGGAGCTGTTTTTT.

This clone was counted between two and nine times. The chain carries TRBV28 and TRBJ1-1, with D tentatively TRBD1 (6 bases). Between the trimmed V and J ends, which lost 5 bases and 4 bases, there was a span of 20 bases. This CDR3 region has 16 residues. Germline V gene sequence: CDR1 MDHEN, CDR2 SYDVKM. The CDR3 nucleotides are TGTGCCAGCAGTGGGGGCCCCCTAATACGACGCACTGAAGCTTTCTTT. Protein: CASSGGPLIRRTEAFF. The variable domain in full, with the rest retrieved from reference TRBV28 and TRBJ1-1, is DVKVTQSSRYLVKRTGEKVFLECVQDMDHENMFWYRQDPGLGLRLIYFSYDVKMKEKGDIPEGYSVSREKKERFSLILESASTNQTSMYLCASSGGPLIRRTEAFFGQGTRLTVV.

This clone was seen repeatedly, ten times or more. The identical CDR3 is also encoded by other nucleotide sequences in the sample. CDR3 DNA: TGCGCCAGCAGTTATGTCCGGGACAGGGGCCTTGATGAGCAGTTCTTC. Protein product: CASSYVRDRGLDEQFF. The chain carries TRBV10-1 and TRBJ2-1; 10 bases match TRBD1. The V gene's germline CDR1 is WNHNN and CDR2 SYGVQD (reference sequence). The CDR3 is made up of 16 amino acids. V shed 5 bases and J 8 bases; nucleotides not matched to a gene: 12.

This clone came up many times. V and J are TRBV5-1 and TRBJ2-5; the match to TRBD2 covers 7 bases. Looked up from germline, CDR1 is SGHRS and CDR2 is YFSETQ. The V gene end was trimmed by 0 bases and the J gene end by 1 base; junction bases not matched to a gene: 3. The CDR3 loop spans 15 amino acids. The CDR3 DNA follows: TGCGCCAGCAGCTTGGCCGGGAGGCGCCAAGAGACCCAGTACTTC. Its translation: CASSLAGRRQETQYF.

This clone has a single count. The chain recombines TRBV10-1 with TRBJ2-3; no firm D call. Germline V gives CDR1 WNHNN, CDR2 SYGVQD (reference sequence). The CDR3 runs to 12 residues. The V end lost 4 bases, the J end lost 6 bases, and 8 bases lay between the germline ends. CDR3: CASSGTPDTQYF. The DNA for the CDR3 is TGCGCCAGCAGTGGAACTCCGGATACGCAGTATTTT.

This clone has a handful of counts. The chain joins TRBV7-9 to TRBJ1-2; 9 bases match TRBD1. The CDR3 spans 15 residues. CDR1 SEHNR and CDR2 FQNEAQ come from the germline V gene (reference sequence). Trimming cost V 5 bases and J 5 bases; bases outside gene matches: 9. The CDR3 spells CASSRGTGTLYGYTF. CDR3 nucleotides: TGTGCCAGCAGCCGAGGGACAGGGACTCTTTATGGCTACACCTTC.

V is TRBV7-2 and J is TRBJ2-5; 9 bases map to TRBD1. V shed 4 bases, J shed 7 bases, and the junction held 13 bases outside the gene matches. The CDR3 is 16 amino acids. The germline gives CDR1 SGHTA, CDR2 FQGNSA. The DNA for the CDR3 is TGTGCCAGCAGCTCGCTGGACAGGGGCGGACCCTCGACCCAGTACTTC. Translated: CASSSLDRGGPSTQYF.

V and J are TRBV6-5 and TRBJ2-7; TRBD2 matches 8 bases. Trimming at V came to 8 bases and at J to 2 bases, leaving 5 bases not matched to a gene. CDR3 length: 13 amino acids. Germline V gene sequence: CDR1 MNHEY, CDR2 SVGAGI. For the CDR3, the DNA is TGTGCCAGCCGGGAGGGCCATGCCTACGAGCAGTACTTC. It translates to CASREGHAYEQYF.

This clone was counted a single time. CDR3 sequence: CAIRGTSGAPDTQYF. DNA for the CDR3: TGTGCCATCAGAGGGACTAGCGGGGCCCCAGATACGCAGTATTTT. The rearrangement links TRBV10-3 to TRBJ2-3; 13 bases map to TRBD2. Trimming removed 6 bases from V and 4 bases from J; junction bases left unmatched: 4. CDR3 length: 15 amino acids. Germline-derived CDR1 and CDR2 are ENHRY and SYGVKD.

This sequence joins TRBV29-1 and TRBJ2-2; D call uncertain. V was clipped by 8 bases and J by 4 bases, with 11 bases between them. The CDR3 is made up of 12 amino acids. Germline V gives CDR1 SQVTM, CDR2 ANQGSEA. The CDR3 bases are TGCAGCTTTATGGACGGCACCGGGGAGCTGTTTTTT. It translates to CSFMDGTGELFF.

This clone has just one count. This chain links TRBV10-3 with TRBJ2-1; D is undetermined. V gave up 4 bases and J gave up 3 bases, with 10 bases separating them. Germline V gene data show CDR1 as ENHRY and CDR2 as SYGVKD. This CDR3 has 14 residues. The CDR3, as DNA: TGTGCCATCAGTGTTGGCGGAAACTACAATGAGCAGTTCTTC. Its protein product is CAISVGGNYNEQFF.

This chain joins TRBV7-8 and TRBJ1-3; D ambiguous. Deletions cut 1 base from V and 3 bases from J, with 10 bases between. The germline CDR1 and CDR2 sequences are SGHVS and FQNEAQ. This CDR3 has 15 residues. Here the CDR3 DNA reads TGTGCCAGCAGCTTAGGGTGGGCGGGTGGAAACACCATATATTTT. Translating gives CASSLGWAGGNTIYF. The full variable domain, its missing parts supplied by reference TRBV7-8 and TRBJ1-3, is GAGVSQSPRYKVAKRGQDVALRCDPISGHVSLFWYQQALGQGPEFLTYFQNEAQLDKSGLPSDRFFAERPEGSVSTLKIQRTQQEDSAVYLCASSLGWAGGNTIYFGEGSWLTVV.